This T cell receptor beta chain is from a study of blood T cell repertoires in COVID-19. The CDR3 has 12 amino acids. Trimming took off 3 bases at V and 7 bases at J, with 9 bases between the two ends. The data were produced by immunoSEQ multiplex PCR, yet TCRdb's version contains in-frame clones alone and is incomplete. The sample shows about 130,000 clones, 75% to 90% of them seen only once. V and J are TRBV12-3 or TRBV12-4 and TRBJ1-2, with TRBD1 as a possible D gene (6 bases). Sequenced sample: peripheral blood. This clonotype originated in a man aged 65-85 years with acute or convalescent COVID-19. The CDR3 protein is CASSLGGAGYTF. In nucleotides, the CDR3 is TGTGCCAGCAGTTTGGGGGGGGCTGGCTACACCTTC.